This entry is about one T cell receptor beta chain. Antigen specificity is unknown. This table comes from immunoSEQ multiplex PCR, and its TCRdb copy is limited to in-frame clones, with some not included. The table includes about 15,000 clones, roughly three quarters detected once. The sample belongs to a study of CD4 T cells in relation to SARS-CoV-2 and coronaviruses. Across the whole study: PBMCs were cultured with antigen for roughly nine days before TCR beta sequencing. The negative reference was HIV-1 Nef peptide pool or peptide-free culture.

The unexposed donors gave CD4+ T cells in about 2011-2018, prior to COVID-19. Isolation of CD4+ T cells took place after about eleven days in culture. As cell numbers allowed, unexposed-donor CD4+ T cells faced SARS-CoV-2 S/N and four cold-coronavirus spikes. General study results and limits: SARS-CoV-2-driven expansion was significantly weaker in crossreactive than monoreactive clones.

The TCR was taken from a human donor in good health. Sequenced: CD4+ T cells from PBMCs, cultured in vitro.

CDR3 sequence (DNA): TGTGCCAGCAGTTACGCGGCAGGGATGGTTCAGTACTTC. This gives the protein CASSYAAGMVQYF. The chain employs TRBV6-5 and TRBJ2-5; a weak D match, TRBD1 (5 bases). The CDR3 contains 13 residues. Germline V CDR1 and CDR2: MNHEY, SVGAGI. V lost 2 bases and J 11 bases, leaving 15 bases between the germline ends.